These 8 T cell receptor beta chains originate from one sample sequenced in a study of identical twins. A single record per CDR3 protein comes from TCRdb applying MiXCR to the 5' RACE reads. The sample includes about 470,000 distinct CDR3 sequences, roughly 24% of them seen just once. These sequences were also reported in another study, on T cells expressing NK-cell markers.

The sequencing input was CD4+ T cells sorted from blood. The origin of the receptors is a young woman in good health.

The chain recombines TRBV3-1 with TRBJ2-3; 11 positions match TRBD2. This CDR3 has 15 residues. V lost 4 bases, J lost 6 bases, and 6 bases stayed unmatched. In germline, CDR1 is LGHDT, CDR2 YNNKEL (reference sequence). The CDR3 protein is CASSLSGGAGDTQYF. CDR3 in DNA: TGTGCCAGCAGCCTTAGCGGGGGGGCCGGGGATACGCAGTATTTT.

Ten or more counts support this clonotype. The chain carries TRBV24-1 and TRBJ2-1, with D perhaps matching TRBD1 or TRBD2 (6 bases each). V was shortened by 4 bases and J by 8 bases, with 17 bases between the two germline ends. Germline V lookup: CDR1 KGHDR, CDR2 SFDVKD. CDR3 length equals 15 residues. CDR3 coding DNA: TGTGCCACCAGTGAAGGGGGAGGACCCTTCGATGAGCAGTTCTTC. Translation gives CATSEGGGPFDEQFF.

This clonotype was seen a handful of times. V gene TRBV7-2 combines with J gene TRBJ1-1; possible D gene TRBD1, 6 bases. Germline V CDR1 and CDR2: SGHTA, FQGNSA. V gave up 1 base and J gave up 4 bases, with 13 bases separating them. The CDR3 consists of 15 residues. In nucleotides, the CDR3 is TGTGCCAGCAGCTTAGAGGTATTCAGGGGCACTGAAGCTTTCTTT. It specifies CASSLEVFRGTEAFF.

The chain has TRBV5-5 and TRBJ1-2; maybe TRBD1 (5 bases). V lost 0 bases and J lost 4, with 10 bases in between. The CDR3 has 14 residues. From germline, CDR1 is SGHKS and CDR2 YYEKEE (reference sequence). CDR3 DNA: TGTGCCAGCAGCTTGGTTCAGGGACTCTATGGCTACACCTTC. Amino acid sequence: CASSLVQGLYGYTF. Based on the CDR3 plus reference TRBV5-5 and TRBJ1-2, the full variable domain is DAGVTQSPTHLIKTRGQQVTLRCSPISGHKSVSWYQQVLGQGPQFIFQYYEKEERGRGNFPDRFSARQFPNYSSELNVNALLLGDSALYLCASSLVQGLYGYTFGSGTRLTVV.

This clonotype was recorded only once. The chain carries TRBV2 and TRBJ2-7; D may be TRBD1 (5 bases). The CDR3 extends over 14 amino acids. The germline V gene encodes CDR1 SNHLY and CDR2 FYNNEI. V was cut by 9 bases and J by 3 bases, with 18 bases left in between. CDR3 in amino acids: CASGASPSLYEQYF. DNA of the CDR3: TGTGCCAGTGGGGCCTCCCCCTCTCTCTACGAGCAGTACTTC.

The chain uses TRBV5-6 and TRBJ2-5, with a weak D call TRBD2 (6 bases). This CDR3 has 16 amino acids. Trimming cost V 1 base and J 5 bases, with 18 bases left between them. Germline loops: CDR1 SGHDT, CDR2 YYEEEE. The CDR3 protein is CASSLPPGQSGETQYF. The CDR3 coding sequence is TGTGCCAGCAGCTTGCCTCCGGGCCAAAGCGGGGAGACCCAGTACTTC.

CDR3 region: CASSLSLPDRGLGYTF. CDR3 sequence (DNA): TGTGCCAGCAGCTTATCACTTCCGGACAGGGGGCTTGGCTACACCTTC. The gene calls are TRBV7-9 and TRBJ1-2; 11 bases fit TRBD1. The CDR3 spans 16 residues. V shed 2 bases and J 7 bases; nucleotides not matched to a gene: 9. Germline CDR1 reads SEHNR; CDR2 reads FQNEAQ (reference sequence).

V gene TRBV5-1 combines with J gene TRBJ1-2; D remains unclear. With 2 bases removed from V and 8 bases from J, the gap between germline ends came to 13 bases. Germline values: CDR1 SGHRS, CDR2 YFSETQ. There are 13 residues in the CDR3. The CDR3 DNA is TGCGCCAGCAGCTTCGCGGTGGTTGAAGGCTACACCTTC. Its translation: CASSFAVVEGYTF.